This T cell receptor (beta chain) was recorded in a study of regulatory T cells in long-lasting Graves disease. Whole-study findings and limits: Persistent cases of Graves' showed reduced TCR diversity relative to newly diagnosed patients.

This clonotype was counted a few times. Its antigen is unidentified. As for time point: newly diagnosed GD, antithyroid drugs for less than 3 months. After RNA was extracted from PBMCs, the TCR library was made from it. The source of the patients was an endocrinology department in Xi'an, China. Peripheral blood, around 9.4 milliliters of it, was drawn into EDTA tubes. According to the study, TCR beta libraries were built with iRepertoire HTBI primers and CDR3-region Arm-PCR. TCRdb itself ran the multiplex PCR reads through MiXCR, one entry per CDR3 protein. Counted here are 420,000 or so distinct CDR3 sequences, about 15% occurring once; the ten biggest clones make up about 23%. Germline-derived CDR1 and CDR2 are MNHNS and SASEGT. The CDR3 contains 13 residues. Between the trimmed V and J ends, which lost 8 bases and 6 bases, there was a span of 14 bases. The data were also submitted as part of a second study, on T cells in Graves' hyperthyroidism and ophthalmopathy. That paper states: Stable Graves' hyperthyroidism denoted no ophthalmopathy progression over 18 months.

This chain joins TRBV6-1 and TRBJ2-1; D remains unclear. This receptor was obtained from a woman aged 18 to 35 with Graves disease. The sequencing used peripheral blood mononuclear cells (PBMCs), collected at new diagnosis, from a patient treated with antithyroid drugs. CDR3 in DNA: TGTGCCAGCGAATTTACTACCTGCAATGAGCAGTTCTTC. As protein: CASEFTTCNEQFF.